Listed below are T cell receptor beta chains from one sample, sequenced in a study of CD8 T cells in Susac syndrome. TCRdb redid the calling of the immunoSEQ multiplex PCR reads with MiXCR, one entry per CDR3 protein. This sample yields 150,000 to 160,000 distinct CDR3 sequences, of which 85% to 95% are seen a single time; 0.16% belongs to the top ten. The sequencing input was CD4+ T cells from PBMCs. These receptor sequences come from a human donor with Susac syndrome. Both conserved end residues are trimmed from each CDR3. D genes are given only for firm matches.

TRBV9	-	14	ASSVGDLWAQETQY
TRBV18	-	11	ASSPPQNSPLH
TRBV20-1	-	12	SAVRAGFQETQY
TRBV20-1	TRBD1	11	SALWGQSRKLF
TRBV5-4	TRBD2	14	ASRPTSGGLYGEQF
TRBV19	TRBD1	11	ASNIDRGDEQF
TRBV5-1	-	13	ASSTRTNSGNTIY
TRBV20-1	TRBD2	11	SARGLAVNEQF
TRBV25-1	-	14	ASSLKSEEYGYEQY
TRBV29-1	-	11	SVDRDGSYEQY
TRBV27	TRBD1	12	ASSLDRQNTEAF
TRBV6-5	TRBD1	12	ASSQRQGTEKLF
TRBV15	-	10	ATTDHTETQY
TRBV29-1	TRBD2	11	SISGEPYNEQF
TRBV27	TRBD2	13	ASSLTSGGFIEQF
TRBV3-1	TRBD2	14	ASSQDGAGGLGELF
TRBV6-6	-	13	ASSLSGQLFYEQY
TRBV29-1	-	10	SVEDPGDGYT
TRBV21-1	-	8	ASSTHPTP
TRBV20-1	-	8	SVARETQY
TRBV4-1	-	15	ASSQEDGTPLTDIQY
TRBV3-1	-	15	ASSQEHKTGEKETQY
TRBV29-1	TRBD1	13	SVRSSGTGNEKLF
TRBV5-1	-	12	ASKRDSSNYGYT
TRBV20-1	TRBD1	12	SARDRGRGETQY
TRBV12-5	-	11	ASGPMWNTEAF
TRBV4-1	-	15	ASSQGIVGGRYNEQF
TRBV3-1	-	10	ASSQSGTEAF
TRBV10-3	-	13	AIRLSTGTDNEQF
TRBV25-1	-	12	ASSEYRSQETQY
TRBV20-1	TRBD2	12	SASSGGGYNEQF
TRBV20-1	-	12	SATNRPHHTEAF
TRBV20-1	-	11	SARNGADNEQF
TRBV6-2/TRBV6-3	TRBD2	13	ASRRSGGLYNEQF
TRBV7-3	TRBD2	14	ASSLEGPSGARKQF
TRBV2	-	11	ASSAGRTYEQY
TRBV29-1	-	6	STNEQF
TRBV27	TRBD1	13	ASKGLDRGSDTQY
TRBV7-9	-	11	ASSLVSSYEQY
TRBV4-2	-	13	ASSPTPATNEKLF
TRBV3-1	TRBD1	13	ASSQDWTGSTEAF
TRBV6-5	-	14	ASSYRAGAFTDTQY
TRBV15	TRBD1	14	ATGQGGRWTNEKLF
TRBV6-6	TRBD1	12	ASSRDRFSYEQY
TRBV7-9	-	9	AGDNNEKLF
TRBV14	-	12	ASSRPGLLYGYT
TRBV29-1	TRBD2	15	SGIPRLAGPGTDTQY
TRBV6-2/TRBV6-3	-	12	ASSLPPSWDTQY
TRBV20-1	-	11	RQDRRPNQPQH
TRBV18	-	10	ASSTTAEKLF
TRBV27	TRBD1	13	ASSLGTGRYYGYT
TRBV11-3	-	11	ASSLDTGETQY
TRBV11-2	TRBD2	15	ASSSPLLAGGTNEQF
TRBV11-2	-	13	ASSLKSYSGNTIY
TRBV20-1	-	11	SARDFVGQGYT
TRBV20-1	-	11	SARDHHYDTQY
TRBV11-2	-	10	ASSPGGDEQY
TRBV7-2	TRBD1	16	ASSSKPGTGANNSPLH
TRBV6-6	-	9	ASATPTEAF
TRBV7-8	-	12	ASSPTGIRETQY